This TCR beta chain stems from a study of OX40 agonist ivuxolimab in advanced cancers. The study's findings and limits: Compared with CD4+, CD8+ T cells on average had more expanded clones.

Regarding this clone: Its antigen is unknown.

The table came from immunoSEQ multiplex PCR; TCRdb's copy has only in-frame clones and leaves some out. The table records 75,000 to 90,000 clones, roughly 89% of them present only once. Researchers took blood at baseline, on cycle 4 day 1, and on cycle 7 day 1. V gave up 0 bases and J gave up 3 bases, with 4 bases separating them. This CDR3 region has 13 residues. CDR1 and CDR2 (germline): SGHDT, YYEEEE. The chain employs TRBV5-6 and TRBJ1-5; D call uncertain. The material was CD4+ or CD8+ T cells sorted from blood, obtained in a trial of the OX40 agonist ivuxolimab. This sequence originates from an adult with an advanced solid tumor such as melanoma, head and neck, liver or kidney cancer. CDR3: CASSLGFNQPQHF. Here the CDR3 DNA reads TGTGCCAGCAGCTTGGGTTTCAATCAGCCCCAGCATTTT. Full variable domain (remainder filled in from reference TRBV5-6 and TRBJ1-5): DAGVTQSPTHLIKTRGQQVTLRCSPKSGHDTVSWYQQALGQGPQFIFQYYEEEERQRGNFPDRFSGHQFPNYSSELNVNALLLGDSALYLCASSLGFNQPQHFGDGTRLSIL.